This TCR beta chain came from a study of blood T cell repertoires in COVID-19. This CDR3 contains 16 residues. CDR1 and CDR2 from the germline V gene are SEHNR and FQNEAQ (reference sequence). The V end lost 6 bases, the J end lost 5 bases, and 20 bases lay between the germline ends. This clone was observed a handful of times. Study processing details: Researchers report that nucleated cell counts were estimated from reference gene primer amplification. Clones were read by immunoSEQ multiplex PCR, and TCRdb kept only the in-frame ones, dropping some. D and trimming were read from the DNA, whereas the V and J calls and clone size are those reported in that table. The data show over 100,000 clones, over 70% seen once.

The receptor was isolated from a woman in her 50s with acute or convalescent COVID-19. The rearrangement joins TRBV7-9 to TRBJ1-5; the D gene is possibly TRBD1 (5 bases). The material sequenced was peripheral blood. CDR3 residues: CASSPSNQGRHQPQHF. The CDR3 DNA follows: TGTGCCAGCAGTCCCTCCAACCAGGGCAGACATCAGCCCCAGCATTTT. Full variable domain (outside the CDR3, taken from reference TRBV7-9 and TRBJ1-5): DTGVSQNPRHKITKRGQNVTFRCDPISEHNRLYWYRQTLGQGPEFLTYFQNEAQLEKSRLLSDRFSAERPKGSFSTLEIQRTEQGDSAMYLCASSPSNQGRHQPQHFGDGTRLSIL.